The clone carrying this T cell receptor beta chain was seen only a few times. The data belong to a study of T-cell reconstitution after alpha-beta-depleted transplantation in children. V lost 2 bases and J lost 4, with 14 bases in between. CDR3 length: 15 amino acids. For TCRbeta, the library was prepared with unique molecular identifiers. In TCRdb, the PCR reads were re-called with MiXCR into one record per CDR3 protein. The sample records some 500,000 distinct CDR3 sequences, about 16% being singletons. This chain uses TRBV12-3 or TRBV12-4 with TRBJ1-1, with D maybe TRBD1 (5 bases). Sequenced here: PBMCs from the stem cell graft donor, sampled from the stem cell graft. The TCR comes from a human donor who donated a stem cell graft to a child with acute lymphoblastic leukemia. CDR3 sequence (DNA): TGTGCCAGCAGTTTAAATCCCAGGGTGGGCACTGAAGCTTTCTTT. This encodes CASSLNPRVGTEAFF.